The 4 T cell receptor beta chains given below trace back to one sample, sequenced in a study of tumor-infiltrating T cells and Merkel cell polyomavirus. Turning to the study itself: CD8+ T cells recognized the Merkel cell polyomavirus KLL epitope.

Immunohistochemistry showed robust Merkel cell polyomavirus Large T antigen staining in every patient's tumor. Libraries were prepared by immunoSEQ multiplex PCR; TCRdb keeps only in-frame clonotypes and omits some of them. Its listing shows roughly 39 clones. The sample was tumor tissue. Receptors were obtained from a man in his 60s with Merkel cell carcinoma.

V usage is TRBV13 and J usage is TRBJ2-6; D is unclear. The V gene's germline CDR1 is PRHDT and CDR2 FYEKMQ (reference sequence). Trimming left V 6 bases short and J 5 bases short, with 23 bases between. This CDR3 region has 18 residues. The chain's CDR3 is CASRDKELSTSRANVLTF. The CDR3 DNA reads TGTGCCAGCAGAGATAAGGAGCTGAGTACAAGTCGGGCCAACGTCCTGACTTTC.

V and J are TRBV5-5 and TRBJ2-6, with D uncertain. The CDR3 is 13 residues long. Per the germline V gene, CDR1 is SGHKS and CDR2 is YYEKEE (reference sequence). Deletions cut 7 bases from V and 5 bases from J, with 10 bases between. The chain's CDR3 is CASAQSRANVLTF. In DNA form, the CDR3 reads TGTGCCAGCGCACAAAGTCGGGCCAACGTCCTGACTTTC.

The chain combines TRBV21-1 with TRBJ1-1. TRBV21-1 corresponds to a pseudogene. The CDR3 runs to 17 residues. This chain's CDR3 is CASRITLATQIRTEAFF. CDR3 in DNA: TGTGCCAGCAGGATCACCTTAGCTACACAAATTCGCACTGAAGCTTTCTTT.

The gene calls are TRBV28 and TRBJ2-5, with no clear D. The V end lost 3 bases, the J end lost 5 bases, and 10 bases lay between the germline ends. The CDR3 contains 13 residues. Germline CDR1 is MDHEN and CDR2 is SYDVKM. The CDR3 loop is CASSLGLGETQYF. Written as DNA, the CDR3 is TGTGCCAGCAGTTTGGGTCTAGGCGAGACCCAGTACTTC.